The T cell receptor (beta chain) described here comes from a study of T cell changes during pregnancy in multiple sclerosis. TCRdb's copy holds only in-frame clones and misses some; the assay was immunoSEQ multiplex PCR. Among 35,000 to 45,000 clones listed, about 90% were seen once. The sequenced sample was peripheral blood, obtained in the second trimester of pregnancy. The receptor's source is a female donor in good health, enrolled as a control in a pregnancy study.

The CDR3 region is CASSFFRQGDEKLFF. DNA for the CDR3: TGTGCCAGCAGCTTCTTCCGACAGGGGGATGAAAAACTGTTTTTT. The V call is TRBV7-8, the J call TRBJ1-4; 9 bases line up with TRBD1. CDR1 SGHVS and CDR2 FQNEAQ come from the germline V gene. V was pared by 3 bases and J by 6 bases, with 5 bases of the junction left unmatched. This CDR3 has 15 residues.